These 8 T cell receptor beta chains were all obtained from the same sample, sequenced in a study of identical twins. TCRdb analysed the 5' RACE reads with MiXCR anew, one entry per CDR3 protein. The sample has fewer than 500,000 distinct CDR3 sequences, 24% seen once. This sample was shared with a second study, whose subject was T cells expressing NK-cell markers.

Source material: CD4+ T cells sorted from blood. The source is a woman aged 18-30 years in good health.

Worth noting for this clonotype: The CDR3 ends on some other residue instead of the conserved phenylalanine or tryptophan, so this is likely a read error. The chain employs TRBV20-1 and TRBJ2-3; 8 nucleotides match TRBD2. There are 13 residues in the CDR3. Germline V lookup: CDR1 DFQATT, CDR2 SNEGSKA (reference sequence). V trimming: 6 bases; J trimming: 5 bases; junction bases outside the gene matches: 7. This chain's CDR3 is CSARRGVGDTQYL. For the CDR3, the DNA is TGCAGTGCCCGGCGGGGGGTGGGAGATACGCAGTATTTA.

This clonotype was observed a few times. The chain carries TRBV20-1 and TRBJ2-2, with 7 nucleotides matching TRBD1. With V trimmed by 5 bases and J by 5 bases, 11 bases remained unmatched. The germline V gene has CDR1 DFQATT and CDR2 SNEGSKA (reference sequence). The CDR3 sequence is 15 residues long. CDR3: CSARRRQGVTGELFF. The DNA for the CDR3 is TGCAGTGCTCGACGGCGCCAGGGGGTGACCGGGGAGCTGTTTTTT.

The chain has TRBV10-3 and TRBJ2-1, with D tentatively TRBD2 (5 bases). The CDR3 is made up of 12 amino acids. Between the trimmed V and J ends, which lost 3 bases and 9 bases, there was a span of 9 bases. CDR1 is ENHRY, CDR2 SYGVKD, per germline. The CDR3 region has the DNA TGTGCCATCAGTGATCAGAGGGCTGAGCAGTTCTTC. The encoded protein is CAISDQRAEQFF.

This clonotype has only a few counts. Written as DNA, the CDR3 is TGTGCCAGTAGTATAAATAGCGGGAGTACCTACAATGAGCAGTTCTTC. Amino acids: CASSINSGSTYNEQFF. The V call is TRBV19, the J call TRBJ2-1, with 9 bases fitting TRBD2. Germline-derived CDR1 and CDR2 are LNHDA and SQIVND (reference sequence). There are 16 residues in the CDR3. V shed 2 bases and J 2 bases; nucleotides not matched to a gene: 4. Variable domain in full (rest from reference TRBV19 and TRBJ2-1): DGGITQSPKYLFRKEGQNVTLSCEQNLNHDAMYWYRQDPGQGLRLIYYSQIVNDFQKGDIAEGYSVSREKKESFPLTVTSAQKNPTAFYLCASSINSGSTYNEQFFGPGTRLTVL.

This clonotype was counted many times. The V call is TRBV6-5, the J call TRBJ1-2, with TRBD1 matching 9 bases. V trimming: 4 bases; J trimming: 7 bases; junction bases outside the gene matches: 7. Germline V CDR1 and CDR2: MNHEY, SVGAGI. This CDR3 region has 14 residues. The CDR3: CASSSGQGRGGYTF. In DNA form, the CDR3 reads TGTGCCAGCAGTTCCGGACAGGGGAGGGGTGGCTACACCTTC.

CDR3 DNA: TGTGCCATCAGTGAGTCATCAACAGGGTCCGAGCAGTACTTC. This sequence encodes CAISESSTGSEQYF. This chain joins TRBV10-3 and TRBJ2-7, with D maybe TRBD1 (6 bases). V was trimmed by 0 bases and J by 6 bases, leaving 12 bases between them. Germline CDR1 and CDR2: ENHRY and SYGVKD. The CDR3 sequence is 14 residues long.

This clonotype was observed a handful of times. V usage is TRBV20-1 and J usage is TRBJ1-2; D is possibly TRBD1 (6 bases). Germline V gene lookup returns CDR1 DFQATT and CDR2 SNEGSKA (reference sequence). V lost 3 bases and J 1 base, leaving 9 bases between the germline ends. The CDR3 loop spans 13 amino acids. The CDR3 DNA reads TGCAGTGCTAGCCAGGGGAGTAACTATGGCTACACCTTC. As protein: CSASQGSNYGYTF.

The chain is built from TRBV11-2 and TRBJ1-3, with 8 bases aligning to TRBD1. The V gene's germline CDR1 is SGHAT and CDR2 FQNNGV. CDR3 length equals 17 residues. V lost 1 base, J lost 5 bases, and 10 bases stayed unmatched. The CDR3 region has the DNA TGTGCCAGCAGCTTAGTCCCCGCAGGGGGCGAGAGAAACACCATATATTTT. Translating gives CASSLVPAGGERNTIYF.